This T cell receptor (beta chain) was retrieved from a study of Ad26.COV2.S vaccination and SARS-CoV-2 variants. For the study at large: It was the COV1001 Ad26.COV2.S trial arm that included the donor.

Assay used: immunoSEQ multiplex PCR; TCRdb lists only in-frame clones, some missing. This table holds a few hundred thousand clones, around 86% found once. Indicated treatment: some 19 received Ad26.COV2.S at low or high dose, single or two shots; about 5 received placebo; per-sample allocation not given. After the first vaccine or placebo injection, samples were drawn on day 63. CDR3 length: 15 amino acids. In germline, CDR1 is SGHRS, CDR2 YFSETQ. Trimming left V 2 bases short and J 5 bases short, with 11 bases between. The gene calls are TRBV5-1 and TRBJ1-6, with TRBD1 as a possible D gene (5 bases). The receptor was isolated from a person aged 18-65 years who received the Ad26.COV2.S COVID-19 vaccine or a placebo. Sample: peripheral blood, taken in a trial of Ad26.COV2.S vaccine versus placebo. This CDR3 reads CASSLSWGNNSPLHF. DNA for the CDR3: TGCGCCAGCAGCTTATCGTGGGGGAATAATTCACCCCTCCACTTT. Based on the CDR3 plus reference TRBV5-1 and TRBJ1-6, the full variable domain is KAGVTQTPRYLIKTRGQQVTLSCSPISGHRSVSWYQQTPGQGLQFLFEYFSETQRNKGNFPGRFSGRQFSNSRSEMNVSTLELGDSALYLCASSLSWGNNSPLHFGNGTRLTVT.